This is a list of T cell receptor beta chains from one sample in a study of blood T cells in healthy people across ages. One entry per CDR3 protein, called by TCRdb with MiXCR from the 5' RACE reads. Here the sample spans over 1,300,000 distinct CDR3 sequences, around 59% being singletons. The sample was blood. The origin of the receptors is a man aged 18 to 35 in good health. The CDR3 runs from the conserved cysteine through the conserved F or W. A D gene is named only where the DNA matches it firmly. Clone sizes are given selectively: once, few, many, or a class where the clone is expanded.

V	J	size	D	DNA	CDR3
TRBV24-1	TRBJ2-6	NA	NA	TGTGCCACCAGTGCCACTATAGGGGCGTCTGGGGCCAACGTCCTGACTTTC	CATSATIGASGANVLTF
TRBV6-5	TRBJ2-7	NA	TRBD2	TGTGCCAGCAGTTACGCCCCTCGTAGCGGGAGGTCCTACGAGCAGTACTTC	CASSYAPRSGRSYEQYF
TRBV6-5	TRBJ1-6	once	NA	TGTGCCAGCAGTTACTCTTTCTGGGGTTCGCCCCGGGATAATTCACCCCTCCACTTT	CASSYSFWGSPRDNSPLHF
TRBV7-2	TRBJ2-7	NA	TRBD1	TGTGCCAGCAGCTCGACGGTGGGACAGGGCTACGAGCAGTACTTC	CASSSTVGQGYEQYF
TRBV3-1	TRBJ2-4	NA	NA	TGTGCCAGCAGCCAAGTAGGGGTTGGCAAAAACATTCAGTACTTC	CASSQVGVGKNIQYF
TRBV6-4	TRBJ2-7	NA	NA	TGTGCAGCCCAGCACCATTCAGGGTTGAACTACGAGCAGTACTTC	CAAQHHSGLNYEQYF
TRBV5-1	TRBJ1-2	NA	NA	TGCGCCAGCAGCTTGGGGTCGCGGGGAACTACTTATGGCTACACCTTC	CASSLGSRGTTYGYTF
TRBV6-5	TRBJ2-1	NA	NA	TGTGCCAGCAAGAACGGCGGACACAATGAGCAGTTCTTC	CASKNGGHNEQFF
TRBV2	TRBJ2-2	once	TRBD2	TGTGCCAGCCTAGCGGGACCGAACACCGGGGAGCTGTTTTTT	CASLAGPNTGELFF
TRBV4-3	TRBJ2-4	NA	NA	TGCGCCAGCAGCCAAGGTCGGTCTAACATTCAGTACTTC	CASSQGRSNIQYF
TRBV6-1	TRBJ2-7	NA	NA	TGTGCCAGCAGTGAATCCGGGGAATCCTACGAGCAGTACTTC	CASSESGESYEQYF
TRBV7-9	TRBJ2-5	NA	TRBD2	TGTGCCAGCAGCTTAAGGACTAGCGGGGGAGCGCAAGAGACCCAGTACTTC	CASSLRTSGGAQETQYF
TRBV5-1	TRBJ1-6	NA	NA	TGCGCCAGCAGCTTAAGTCTGCCTCGTAATTCACCCCTCCACTTT	CASSLSLPRNSPLHF
TRBV20-1	TRBJ2-5	NA	NA	TGCAGTGCCCCCTCGGGGAGTTGGAAGACCCAGTACTTC	CSAPSGSWKTQYF
TRBV11-2	TRBJ2-7	NA	TRBD1	TGTGCCAGCAGCTTAGACGGGACAGGGGACGAGCAGTACTTC	CASSLDGTGDEQYF
TRBV28	TRBJ1-2	NA	NA	TGTGCCAGCAGAAGCGATAAGCTGGATGGCTACACCTTC	CASRSDKLDGYTF
TRBV5-4	TRBJ2-3	NA	TRBD1	TGTGCCAGCAGCTTGTATTTACAACAGGGGGCCTCAGATACGCAGTATTTT	CASSLYLQQGASDTQYF
TRBV11-1	TRBJ2-7	NA	NA	TGTGCCAGCAGCCTCGACAAGGGCGAGCAGTACTTC	CASSLDKGEQYF
TRBV29-1	TRBJ2-7	NA	TRBD1	TGCAGCGTTGAAGGGGGACAGGGGCATTCCTACGAGCAGTACTTC	CSVEGGQGHSYEQYF
TRBV15	TRBJ2-1	NA	TRBD2	TGTGCCACCAGCAGAGATGGCCTAGCGGATTCCAATGAGCAGTTCTTC	CATSRDGLADSNEQFF
TRBV3-1	TRBJ2-5	NA	NA	TGTGCCAGCAGCCGCCCAAACCACCAGCAAGAGACCCAGTACTTC	CASSRPNHQQETQYF
TRBV6-1	TRBJ2-3	few	TRBD1	TGTGCCAGCAGTGACTCGACAGGGTCGGTGGATACGCAGTATTTT	CASSDSTGSVDTQYF
TRBV6-6	TRBJ1-4	NA	NA	TGTGCCAGCAGTTACTCCCCGGAGGGTGAAAAACTGTTTTTT	CASSYSPEGEKLFF
TRBV5-1	TRBJ2-1	NA	NA	TGCGCCAGCAGCTCATCAGGGTTGGGAGAGTTCTTC	CASSSSGLGEFF
TRBV29-1	TRBJ2-5	NA	NA	TGCAGCGTTGCTGGGACACAAAAAGAGACCCAGTACTTC	CSVAGTQKETQYF
TRBV7-2	TRBJ2-7	NA	TRBD1	TGTGCCAGCAGCTTAGAACAGGGGGCCGGAGAGCAGTACTTC	CASSLEQGAGEQYF
TRBV6-6	TRBJ2-3	NA	TRBD2	TGTGCCAGCAGTAAACCGGGACTAGCATCGGATACGCAGTATTTT	CASSKPGLASDTQYF
TRBV19	TRBJ1-2	NA	TRBD1	TGTGCCAGTATCCCGACAGGGGGCGGCGGTGGCTACACCTTC	CASIPTGGGGGYTF
TRBV6-6	TRBJ2-1	NA	TRBD2	TGTGCCAGCAGGCCAAGAACGGGGGGAAGCTCCTACAATGAGCAGTTCTTC	CASRPRTGGSSYNEQFF
TRBV6-6	TRBJ1-5	few	TRBD1	TGTGCCAGCAGCCAGGACAGGTTCAATCAGCCCCAGCATTTT	CASSQDRFNQPQHF
TRBV20-1	TRBJ2-7	NA	NA	TGCAGTGCTAGACTCGTCACCTACGAGCAGTACTTC	CSARLVTYEQYF
TRBV20-1	TRBJ2-5	NA	NA	TGCAGTGCTAGAGAAACAGGTTTCCGAGAGACCCAGTACTTC	CSARETGFRETQYF
TRBV10-2	TRBJ2-7	few	TRBD1	TGCGCCAGCAGTGATGCGAAGACAGGGGGCTACGAGCAGTACTTC	CASSDAKTGGYEQYF
TRBV6-5	TRBJ1-1	NA	TRBD1	TGTGCCAGCAGTTATAACGGACAGGGCAACACTGAAGCTTTCTTT	CASSYNGQGNTEAFF
TRBV20-1	TRBJ2-3	few	TRBD2	TGCAGTGCATCCGGGGGAGCGGGGGGACACCCCACAGATACGCAGTATTTT	CSASGGAGGHPTDTQYF
TRBV25-1	TRBJ2-5	NA	TRBD1	TGTGCCAGCAGTGAATCCGACAGGGGGGTCAATGAGCAGTACTTC	CASSESDRGVNEQYF